One and the same sample provided the 27 T cell receptor beta chains below, sequenced in a study of T cell repertoires in cytomegalovirus infection. TCRdb passed the reads through MiXCR, listing each CDR3 protein once. The data contain over 120,000 distinct CDR3 sequences, over 30% of them singletons. The antigens these receptors bind are not known. The sequencing here drew on CD8+ T cells from cultured PBMCs, taken from culture after CMV antigen stimulation. These TCRs come from a human donor in good health (CMV status not recorded). Some clones in this sample may be carry-over from other donors' samples.

The genes are TRBV28 and TRBJ1-2; tentative D call: TRBD1 (6 bases). The ends were cut back, 6 bases at V and 4 bases at J, with 9 bases in the middle. In germline, CDR1 is MDHEN, CDR2 SYDVKM. The CDR3 has 12 residues. DNA for the CDR3: TGTGCCAGCAGGGGGGCTTCCTATGGCTACACCTTC. This encodes CASRGASYGYTF.

With regard to this clonotype: A much larger clone differs from this one at a single base, so this may be a read error. The chain is built from TRBV7-6 and TRBJ2-7; tentatively, D is TRBD1 (5 bases). This CDR3 contains 13 residues. V lost 5 bases and J lost 4, with 12 bases in between. Germline CDR1 is SGHVS and CDR2 is FNYEAQ. CDR3 residues: CASSTPDTYEQYF. CDR3 DNA: TGTGCCAGCAGCACACCGGACACGTACGAGCAGTACTTC.

This chain links TRBV4-1 with TRBJ1-4; D call uncertain. There are 20 residues in the CDR3. V was shortened by 1 base and J by 3 bases, with 24 bases between the two germline ends. Germline CDR1 is MGHRA and CDR2 is YSYEKL. The CDR3 protein is CASSQGLFVGAQEANEKLFF. The CDR3 DNA reads TGCGCCAGCAGCCAAGGGCTTTTTGTAGGCGCCCAGGAGGCTAATGAAAAACTGTTTTTT.

This clonotype was observed a few times. The chain combines TRBV2 with TRBJ1-1; D call uncertain. CDR3 size: 13 residues. V dropped 6 bases and J dropped 1 base, with 9 bases sitting between them. Germline values: CDR1 SNHLY, CDR2 FYNNEI. DNA of the CDR3: TGTGCCAGCAGCACTACACCGAACACTGAAGCTTTCTTT. It specifies CASSTTPNTEAFF.

The chain joins TRBV7-9 to TRBJ2-1, with 8 bases that match TRBD1. The CDR3 contains 15 residues. Losses at the gene ends were 3 bases for V and 3 bases for J; bases not matched to a gene: 4. The germline V gene has CDR1 SEHNR and CDR2 FQNEAQ (reference sequence). As DNA, the CDR3 is TGTGCCAGCAGCTTTCGGACAGGGTTCTACAATGAGCAGTTCTTC. Translated: CASSFRTGFYNEQFF.

This clonotype showed up just a few times. The chain links TRBV4-1 to TRBJ2-2; no clear D. The CDR3 covers 13 residues. Germline CDR1 reads MGHRA; CDR2 reads YSYEKL. V lost 0 bases to trimming and J lost 7 bases, with 6 bases between them. CDR3 residues: CASSQDRNGELFF. DNA of the CDR3: TGCGCCAGCAGCCAAGATCGGAACGGGGAGCTGTTTTTT.

This rearrangement joins TRBV12-3 or TRBV12-4 to TRBJ2-7, with 7 bases that match TRBD1. The CDR3 runs 12 residues. V lost 5 bases and J lost 6; bases outside the gene matches: 4. In DNA, the CDR3 is TGTGCCAGCAGTGGACAGGAGAGCGAGCAGTACTTC. It specifies CASSGQESEQYF.

This chain links TRBV7-9 with TRBJ2-2, with a possible D match to TRBD1 (6 bases). CDR3 length equals 16 residues. Trimming took off 5 bases at V and 1 base at J, with 14 bases between the two ends. Germline V gives CDR1 SEHNR, CDR2 FQNEAQ (reference sequence). For the CDR3, the DNA is TGTGCCAGCAGCCCACTCGCACAGGGGAACACCGGGGAGCTGTTTTTT. Translating it yields CASSPLAQGNTGELFF.

This chain links TRBV20-1 with TRBJ2-7; D gene unclear. Germline CDR1 DFQATT, CDR2 SNEGSKA (reference sequence). The ends were cut back, 0 bases at V and 6 bases at J, with 9 bases in the middle. The CDR3 extends over 12 amino acids. CDR3 in amino acids: CSARDLGVEQYF. For the CDR3, the DNA is TGCAGTGCTAGAGATCTTGGGGTCGAGCAGTACTTC.

This chain uses TRBV9 with TRBJ2-7; D might be TRBD1 or TRBD2, each matching 5 bases. The CDR3 extends over 14 amino acids. Germline V lookup: CDR1 SGDLS, CDR2 YYNGEE. V lost 0 bases, J lost 1 base, and 8 bases lay in between. CDR3: CASSVAWGSYEQYF. The CDR3 bases are TGTGCCAGCAGCGTAGCTTGGGGGTCCTACGAGCAGTACTTC.

The rearrangement links TRBV6-8 to TRBJ2-2, with TRBD2 as a possible D gene (5 bases). The ends were cut back, 4 bases at V and 7 bases at J, with 10 bases in the middle. Germline V gene data show CDR1 as MNHGY and CDR2 as SAAAGT. This CDR3 comprises 13 residues. The CDR3 DNA reads TGTGCCAGCAGTTTGAGGGTTGGCGGGGAGCTGTTTTTT. It codes for CASSLRVGGELFF.

The chain links TRBV6-1 to TRBJ2-7; D remains ambiguous. This CDR3 contains 15 residues. Trimming pared 3 bases from V and 3 bases from J, leaving 15 bases between. The germline V gene encodes CDR1 MNHNS and CDR2 SASEGT. The CDR3 reads CASSESGFNYYEQYF. The CDR3 DNA follows: TGTGCCAGCAGTGAGTCGGGTTTTAACTACTACGAGCAGTACTTC.

This chain connects TRBV10-3 to TRBJ2-3; TRBD2 matches at 9 bases. V shed 5 bases and J 2 bases; nucleotides not matched to a gene: 5. CDR3 length: 15 residues. Per the germline V gene, CDR1 is ENHRY and CDR2 is SYGVKD. DNA of the CDR3: TGTGCCATCAGTCAGGTAGCGGGAGACACAGATACGCAGTATTTT. As protein: CAISQVAGDTDTQYF.

The chain is built from TRBV2 and TRBJ1-1, with TRBD1 as a possible D gene (5 bases). This CDR3 is 11 amino acids long. V was cut by 8 bases and J by 10 bases, with 14 bases left in between. Germline assignment: CDR1 SNHLY and CDR2 FYNNEI. Here the CDR3 DNA reads TGTGCCAGCGGGGAAGGGACGGGAGCTTTCTTT. The encoded protein is CASGEGTGAFF.

This clonotype was recorded a few times. The chain employs TRBV10-3 and TRBJ1-2; TRBD1 matches 9 bases. Germline values: CDR1 ENHRY, CDR2 SYGVKD. V gave up 6 bases and J gave up 6 bases; unmatched junction bases: 11. The CDR3 runs to 15 residues. DNA of the CDR3: TGTGCCATCAGCGACTGGACAGGGGAACGGGATGGCTACACCTTC. This codes for CAISDWTGERDGYTF.

J is TRBJ2-7 and V is TRBV28; weak D call: TRBD2 (6 bases). This CDR3 is built from 14 residues. Trimming pared 8 bases from V and 1 base from J, leaving 15 bases between. CDR1 and CDR2 (germline): MDHEN, SYDVKM. In DNA form, the CDR3 reads TGTGCCAGCGAACTCCGGGCGGGATCCTACGAGCAGTACTTC. Translating it yields CASELRAGSYEQYF.

The chain carries TRBV6-2 or TRBV6-3 and TRBJ2-7, with D perhaps matching TRBD2 (6 bases). This CDR3 spans 17 amino acids. The V and J ends lost 6 bases and 3 bases respectively, with 24 bases between them. Per germline, CDR1 MNHEY and CDR2 SVGEGT. Here the CDR3 reads CASSSQTRDWPHYEQYF. The CDR3 nucleotides read TGTGCCAGCAGCTCCCAAACCCGGGACTGGCCCCACTACGAGCAGTACTTC.

This clonotype was counted once. The chain links TRBV9 to TRBJ2-3; D possibly corresponds to TRBD2 (6 bases). The CDR3 consists of 16 residues. Germline V gene data show CDR1 as SGDLS and CDR2 as YYNGEE. With 0 bases removed from V and 0 bases from J, the gap between germline ends came to 11 bases. The CDR3 DNA follows: TGTGCCAGCAGCGTAGGGACTATGGCTAGCACAGATACGCAGTATTTT. This codes for CASSVGTMASTDTQYF.

V gene TRBV29-1 combines with J gene TRBJ2-1, with 7 bases that match TRBD2. Germline CDR1 is SQVTM and CDR2 is ANQGSEA. The CDR3 covers 16 residues. Trimming removed 1 base from V and 2 bases from J; junction bases left unmatched: 8. DNA of the CDR3: TGCAGCGTTGAAGGGGGGGGAGCGCTCCCCTACAATGAGCAGTTCTTC. Translation: CSVEGGGALPYNEQFF.

The chain couples TRBV7-6 to TRBJ1-1, with D possibly being TRBD1 (5 bases). Germline CDR1 SGHVS, CDR2 FNYEAQ. CDR3 length equals 15 residues. With 3 bases removed from V and 4 bases from J, the gap between germline ends came to 15 bases. The CDR3 coding sequence is TGTGCCAGCAGCTTGGGGCCCCCGGGGCTCACTGAAGCTTTCTTT. Protein product: CASSLGPPGLTEAFF.

This sequence joins TRBV28 and TRBJ1-2; 7 nucleotides line up with TRBD1. The junction had 6 bases not matched to a gene; V was cut back by 2 bases and J by 6 bases. In germline, CDR1 is MDHEN, CDR2 SYDVKM. CDR3 length equals 14 residues. Here the CDR3 DNA reads TGTGCCAGCAGTTTACTCACAGGGGCAGATGGCTACACCTTC. Translation: CASSLLTGADGYTF.

By share of the sample, this clonotype is large (0.1 to 1%). The rearrangement links TRBV7-8 to TRBJ2-3; 7 bases are a match to TRBD1. J was trimmed by 0 bases and V by 5 bases; bases with no gene match: 5. CDR1 is SGHVS and CDR2 is FQNEAQ in the germline V gene. There are 15 residues in the CDR3. As DNA, the CDR3 is TGTGCCAGCAGCATCGGGACAGCTAGCACAGATACGCAGTATTTT. Amino acid sequence: CASSIGTASTDTQYF.

This clonotype has at least ten counts. This chain uses TRBV28 with TRBJ2-2; no reliable D call. Germline loops: CDR1 MDHEN, CDR2 SYDVKM. The CDR3 has 14 residues. Trimming pared 7 bases from V and 0 bases from J, leaving 9 bases between. CDR3 DNA sequence: TGTGCCAGCACCCCATTCGCGAACACCGGGGAGCTGTTTTTT. Translation: CASTPFANTGELFF.

The rearrangement uses TRBV10-3 and TRBJ2-1; TRBD1 matches 7 bases. With 5 bases clipped from V and 6 bases from J, the junction kept 4 bases outside the gene matches. Germline V CDR1 and CDR2: ENHRY, SYGVKD. The CDR3 length is 13 residues. The CDR3 sequence: CAISRTGANEQFF. The CDR3 DNA follows: TGTGCCATCAGTAGGACAGGAGCCAATGAGCAGTTCTTC.

V is TRBV4-1 and J is TRBJ1-1, with D perhaps matching TRBD1 (5 bases). Trimming cost V 0 bases and J 2 bases, with 10 bases left between them. The CDR3 is 15 amino acids. CDR1 and CDR2 (germline): MGHRA, YSYEKL. CDR3 sequence (DNA): TGCGCCAGCAGCCAAGATCAATGGGGCAACACTGAAGCTTTCTTT. Protein: CASSQDQWGNTEAFF.

The CDR3: CSVSNPQPEAFF. The CDR3 DNA sequence: TGCAGCGTCTCGAACCCCCAACCTGAAGCTTTCTTT. This chain uses TRBV29-1 with TRBJ1-1; no firm D call. There are 12 residues in the CDR3. With 6 bases removed from V and 6 bases from J, the gap between germline ends came to 14 bases. Germline V gene data show CDR1 as SQVTM and CDR2 as ANQGSEA.

This clonotype has a handful of counts. CDR3 amino acids: CASSLLQVEAFF. The CDR3 DNA is TGTGCCAGCAGCTTACTCCAGGTTGAAGCTTTCTTT. The gene calls are TRBV7-8 and TRBJ1-1; unclear D gene. With 2 bases removed from V and 7 bases from J, the gap between germline ends came to 8 bases. The CDR3 extends over 12 amino acids. CDR1 SGHVS and CDR2 FQNEAQ come from the germline V gene.